This TCR beta chain appears in the sequencing data of a study of blood T cell repertoires in COVID-19. In the original processing: By means of reference gene primer amplification, nucleated cell counts were estimated. Libraries were prepared by immunoSEQ multiplex PCR; TCRdb keeps only in-frame clonotypes and omits some of them. From that table come the V and J calls and clone size; the DNA was used to work out D and trimming. Of 150,000 to 250,000 clones in the sample, roughly 80% are singletons; the top ten hold roughly 6.9%. This CDR3 comprises 15 residues. With V trimmed by 9 bases and J by 7 bases, 15 bases remained unmatched. Germline loops: CDR1 MNHEY, CDR2 SMNVEV (reference sequence). Two consecutive negative NP/OP PCR tests, clearance, or resolved symptoms defined Cohort 3 recovery.

Input material: PBMCs or T cells enriched from blood (not recorded which). The chain is built from TRBV27 and TRBJ2-3; 8 bases fit TRBD2. This TCR came from a man in his forties or fifties who had recovered from COVID-19. The CDR3 is CASIKAAGGFHTQYF. The CDR3 DNA reads as TGTGCCAGTATTAAAGCGGCGGGGGGCTTCCATACGCAGTATTTT.